This note documents a single T cell receptor beta chain sequence. Antigen: not known. This CDR3 is 14 amino acids long. Per the germline V gene, CDR1 is MNHNS and CDR2 is SASEGT. The germline V and J ends were trimmed by 6 bases and 1 base, with 10 bases remaining between them. The sample comes from a study of shared clonotypes between healthy human individuals. Across the whole study: The cohort had a couple of women and a few men, ages 18 to 49. CD4 naive cells filled three plates per donor, CD4 memory three, CD8 naive two and CD8 memory one.

Study results and caveats: Rarefaction exposed incomplete sorted-subset sequencing despite large depth. Naive subsets generally had larger estimated richness than memory subsets.

The data were produced by immunoSEQ multiplex PCR, yet TCRdb's version contains in-frame clones alone and is incomplete. The sample has approximately 1,000,000 clones, about four fifths seen once. The chain carries TRBV6-1 and TRBJ2-1; D possibly corresponds to TRBD2 (5 bases). The sample was memory CD4+ T cells from PBMCs. The sample's subset: CD45RA-negative fraction. This receptor was identified in a man in his late teens or twenties in good health. Some clones in this sample may be carry-over from other donors' samples. This CDR3 is CASRGTRSYNEQFF. In nucleotides, the CDR3 is TGTGCCAGCAGGGGAACTAGATCCTACAATGAGCAGTTCTTC.